The 24 T cell receptor beta chains given below trace back to one sample, sequenced in a study of T cell changes during pregnancy in multiple sclerosis. The table came from immunoSEQ multiplex PCR; TCRdb's copy has only in-frame clones and leaves some out. The sample shows just under 80,000 clones, 90% to 95% of them seen only once. Sequences were derived from peripheral blood, sampled in the second trimester of pregnancy. These receptors were obtained from a female donor in good health, enrolled as a control in a pregnancy study.

The rearrangement uses TRBV11-3 and TRBJ2-5; 7 nucleotides agree with TRBD2. Germline V gene sequence: CDR1 SGHNT, CDR2 YENEEA. J was trimmed by 1 base and V by 1 base; bases with no gene match: 9. The CDR3 extends over 17 amino acids. The CDR3 sequence is CASSLGGRGPSQETQYF. CDR3 nucleotides: TGTGCCAGCAGCTTAGGAGGGAGGGGACCCAGCCAAGAGACCCAGTACTTC.

The genes are TRBV5-1 and TRBJ1-1, with no clear D. Looked up from germline, CDR1 is SGHRS and CDR2 is YFSETQ. V shed 2 bases and J shed 3 bases, with 11 bases lying between them. The CDR3 has 14 amino acids. Here the CDR3 DNA reads TGCGCCAGCAGCTTAGGAGATTGGGACACTGAAGCTTTCTTT. Protein sequence: CASSLGDWDTEAFF.

CDR3 nucleotide sequence: TGTGCCAGCAGCTTGGACAGGGGCCGGAATGAGCAGTTCTTC. Residues: CASSLDRGRNEQFF. This chain joins TRBV5-5 and TRBJ2-1, with 7 nucleotides matching TRBD1. The CDR3 spans 14 residues. Germline CDR1 is SGHKS and CDR2 is YYEKEE (reference sequence). V lost 0 bases, J lost 7 bases, and 4 bases stayed unmatched.

This chain links TRBV6-4 with TRBJ2-5, with 8 bases that match TRBD2. CDR1 is MRHNA, CDR2 SNTAGT, per germline. The CDR3 covers 14 residues. The trim removed 2 bases at V and 12 bases at J, leaving 11 bases unmatched. CDR3 sequence reads: CASSDEAGAPPKYF. The CDR3 nucleotides are TGTGCCAGCAGTGACGAAGCGGGGGCCCCCCCAAAGTACTTC.

The chain combines TRBV4-3 with TRBJ1-5, with TRBD1 matching over 10 bases. With V trimmed by 4 bases and J by 4 bases, 10 bases remained unmatched. The CDR3 extends over 17 amino acids. Per the germline V gene, CDR1 is LGHNA and CDR2 is YSLEER. CDR3: CASSLKPGQGMNQPQHF. As DNA, the CDR3 is TGCGCCAGCAGCCTGAAACCGGGACAGGGGATGAATCAGCCCCAGCATTTT.

V is TRBV10-2 and J is TRBJ2-1; TRBD1 matches at 7 bases. Germline V gene data show CDR1 as WSHSY and CDR2 as SAAADI. CDR3 length: 17 residues. V lost 6 bases and J lost 4; bases outside the gene matches: 15. For the CDR3, the DNA is TGCGCCAGCAGCGACCAAACGGGACAGTCCTTGTACAATGAGCAGTTCTTC. Its protein product is CASSDQTGQSLYNEQFF.

The J gene is TRBJ2-7, the V gene TRBV21-1; whether TRBD2, the table's D call, matches the DNA was not checked. TRBV21-1 is a pseudogene segment. The CDR3 runs to 17 residues. The CDR3 here is CASSPRTSGGSSYEQYF. CDR3 nucleotide sequence: TGTGCCAGCAGCCCTCGGACTAGCGGGGGATCTTCCTACGAGCAGTACTTC.

The CDR3 reads CASSLTGTFSGNTIYF. Here the CDR3 DNA reads TGCGCCAGCAGCTTGACAGGCACCTTCTCTGGAAACACCATATATTTT. The chain recombines TRBV5-1 with TRBJ1-3, with D possibly being TRBD1 (5 bases). CDR1 is SGHRS and CDR2 is YFSETQ in the germline V gene. Trimming took off 1 base at V and 0 bases at J, with 11 bases between the two ends. The CDR3 sequence is 16 residues long. Full variable domain (rest looked up from reference TRBV5-1 and TRBJ1-3): KAGVTQTPRYLIKTRGQQVTLSCSPISGHRSVSWYQQTPGQGLQFLFEYFSETQRNKGNFPGRFSGRQFSNSRSEMNVSTLELGDSALYLCASSLTGTFSGNTIYFGEGSWLTVV.

J is TRBJ1-1 and V is TRBV6-4, with TRBD1 matching over 7 bases. Germline CDR1 is MRHNA and CDR2 is SNTAGT. The trim removed 4 bases at V and 4 bases at J, leaving 18 bases unmatched. The CDR3 is made up of 18 amino acids. CDR3 residues: CASSARWDRAPGGTEAFF. The CDR3 DNA is TGTGCCAGCAGTGCGAGATGGGACCGCGCTCCAGGGGGCACTGAAGCTTTCTTT.

This clone was seen just once. The chain joins TRBV7-8 to TRBJ2-5; 11 bases line up with TRBD2. Germline CDR1 is SGHVS and CDR2 is FQNEAQ. Trimming removed 5 bases from V and 5 bases from J; junction bases left unmatched: 10. The CDR3 runs to 16 residues. CDR3 residues: CASSAPRLAGRETQYF. As DNA, the CDR3 is TGTGCCAGCAGCGCCCCGCGACTAGCGGGGAGGGAGACCCAGTACTTC.

This rearrangement joins TRBV4-3 to TRBJ2-7; D is perhaps TRBD1 (5 bases). CDR1 and CDR2 (germline): LGHNA, YSLEER. Trimming stripped 2 bases from V and 1 base from J, with 12 bases between. The CDR3 runs 15 residues. The CDR3 region is CASSQFFDRSYEQYF. In DNA form, the CDR3 reads TGCGCCAGCAGCCAATTCTTCGACAGATCCTACGAGCAGTACTTC.

The genes are TRBV7-3 and TRBJ2-2, with TRBD2 matching 9 bases. The CDR3 is made up of 15 amino acids. Trimming cost V 0 bases and J 6 bases; bases outside gene matches: 2. Per germline, CDR1 SGHTA and CDR2 FQGTGA. CDR3 nucleotide sequence: TGTGCCAGCAGCTTAACTCGGACTAGCGCCGGGGAGCTGTTTTTT. Protein sequence: CASSLTRTSAGELFF.

The chain employs TRBV6-5 and TRBJ1-1; D is perhaps TRBD1 (5 bases). The germline V gene has CDR1 MNHEY and CDR2 SVGAGI. This CDR3 has 12 amino acids. Trimming cost V 8 bases and J 0 bases, with 7 bases left between them. The DNA for the CDR3 is TGTGCCAGCGAGACAGTGAACACTGAAGCTTTCTTT. It specifies CASETVNTEAFF.

This sequence joins TRBV6-1 and TRBJ1-1; 8 nucleotides align to TRBD1. The CDR3 consists of 13 residues. The trim removed 0 bases at V and 12 bases at J, leaving 6 bases unmatched. Germline V gives CDR1 MNHNS, CDR2 SASEGT. The CDR3 DNA is TGTGCCAGCAGTGAAGCCTCAGGGGGCGAGACTTTCTTT. It yields the protein CASSEASGGETFF.

The CDR3 nucleotides are TGTGCCAGCAGCTTAGTTCCAGGGGCTGGAAACACCATATATTTT. Translating gives CASSLVPGAGNTIYF. The V call is TRBV7-2, the J call TRBJ1-3, with D possibly TRBD1 on 6 matching bases. This CDR3 spans 15 amino acids. Between the trimmed V and J ends, which lost 1 base and 2 bases, there was a span of 9 bases. The germline V gene has CDR1 SGHTA and CDR2 FQGNSA.

The chain is built from TRBV4-3 and TRBJ2-3; 15 nucleotides align to TRBD2. The V gene end was trimmed by 2 bases and the J gene end by 6 bases; junction bases not matched to a gene: 9. The CDR3 loop spans 18 amino acids. Germline V gives CDR1 LGHNA, CDR2 YSLEER. The CDR3 region is CASSQLGLAGGAADTQYF. The DNA for the CDR3 is TGCGCCAGCAGCCAACTGGGACTAGCGGGGGGCGCGGCTGATACGCAGTATTTT.

Only one count was recorded for this clone. This chain uses TRBV9 with TRBJ2-1; the D is unclear. Germline V CDR1 and CDR2: SGDLS, YYNGEE. The length of the CDR3 is 14 residues. Trimming removed 2 bases from V and 2 bases from J, with 8 bases in between. The CDR3 region is CASSVSPTYNEQFF. For the CDR3, the DNA is TGTGCCAGCAGCGTCAGTCCGACCTACAATGAGCAGTTCTTC.

This sequence joins TRBV19 and TRBJ1-2, with D possibly being TRBD1 (5 bases). V was clipped by 0 bases and J by 0 bases, with 20 bases between them. CDR3 size: 19 residues. CDR1 is LNHDA and CDR2 is SQIVND in the germline V gene (reference sequence). This CDR3 reads CASSIDRGGRRITNYGYTF. The CDR3 DNA sequence: TGTGCCAGTAGTATAGATAGGGGAGGCAGGAGGATTACTAACTATGGCTACACCTTC.

The chain has TRBV9 and TRBJ2-5, with 9 bases fitting TRBD2. Trimming at V came to 4 bases and at J to 5 bases, leaving 12 bases not matched to a gene. Germline CDR1 and CDR2: SGDLS and YYNGEE. The CDR3 consists of 16 residues. The CDR3 reads CASSPQGGGALETQYF. The DNA of the CDR3 is TGTGCCAGCAGCCCCCAGGGCGGGGGGGCCCTGGAGACCCAGTACTTC.

The rearrangement links TRBV10-1 to TRBJ1-3; 8 bases agree with TRBD1. The CDR3 runs to 19 residues. Germline CDR1 WNHNN, CDR2 SYGVQD (reference sequence). V dropped 7 bases and J dropped 0; count of bases not matched to a gene: 17. Here the CDR3 reads CASKNGDRRTAFSGNTIYF. The CDR3 nucleotides are TGCGCCAGCAAAAATGGGGACAGGAGAACCGCATTCTCTGGAAACACCATATATTTT.

The chain joins TRBV7-2 to TRBJ2-3; 7 bases line up with TRBD2. J gave up 0 bases and V 3 bases, and 12 bases lay outside the gene matches. CDR3 length: 18 amino acids. Germline CDR1 and CDR2: SGHTA and FQGNSA. CDR3 DNA: TGTGCCAGCAGCTTGAAGGTCCCCAGCGGGGTTAGCACAGATACGCAGTATTTT. Its translation: CASSLKVPSGVSTDTQYF.

This chain uses TRBV10-3 with TRBJ1-5, with D possibly matching TRBD1 (5 bases). V lost 8 bases and J lost 4, with 15 bases in between. This CDR3 comprises 14 residues. Germline CDR1 reads ENHRY; CDR2 reads SYGVKD. The CDR3 reads CAIFSGQQNQPQHF. The CDR3 region has the DNA TGTGCCATCTTTTCCGGACAACAAAATCAGCCCCAGCATTTT.

This clone was counted only a few times. This chain uses TRBV27 with TRBJ1-6; D possibly corresponds to TRBD1 (5 bases). The ends were cut back, 6 bases at V and 9 bases at J, with 15 bases in the middle. The CDR3 sequence is 14 residues long. Germline lookup yields CDR1 MNHEY and CDR2 SMNVEV (reference sequence). Here the CDR3 DNA reads TGTGCCAGCAGCCCCTGGGGCGAAAGTTCACCCCTCCACTTT. Translation gives CASSPWGESSPLHF.

The V call is TRBV7-9, the J call TRBJ2-3; TRBD2 matches at 8 bases. Unmatched junction bases numbered 8, after V lost 1 base and J lost 5 bases. Germline V gives CDR1 SEHNR, CDR2 FQNEAQ (reference sequence). This CDR3 is 16 amino acids long. The CDR3 DNA sequence: TGTGCCAGCAGCTTAGGAGCGGGGGCCCCGGGAGATACGCAGTATTTT. Residues: CASSLGAGAPGDTQYF.